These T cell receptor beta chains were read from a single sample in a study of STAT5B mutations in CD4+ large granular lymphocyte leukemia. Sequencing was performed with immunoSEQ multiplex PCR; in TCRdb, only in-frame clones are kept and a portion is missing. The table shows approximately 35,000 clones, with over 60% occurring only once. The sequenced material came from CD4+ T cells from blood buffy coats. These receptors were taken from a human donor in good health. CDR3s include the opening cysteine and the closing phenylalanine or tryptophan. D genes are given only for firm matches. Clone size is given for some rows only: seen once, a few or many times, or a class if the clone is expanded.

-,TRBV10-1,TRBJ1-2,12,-,TGCGCCAGAGAAGTAGGAGGTTATGGCTACACCTTC,CAREVGGYGYTF
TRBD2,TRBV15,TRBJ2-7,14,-,TGTGCCACCCGAACCAGGCGGGAGTCCTACGAGCAGTACTTC,CATRTRRESYEQYF
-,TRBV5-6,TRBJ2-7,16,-,TGTGCCAGCAGCAACTTGTCGGGAGAGTTTACCTACGAGCAGTACTTC,CASSNLSGEFTYEQYF
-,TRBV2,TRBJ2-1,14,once,TGTGCCAGCAGTGAAGCCAGACACATCAATGAGCAGTTCTTC,CASSEARHINEQFF
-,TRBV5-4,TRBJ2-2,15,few,TGTGCCAGCAGCTTGGGGGGGAGGTACACCGGGGAGCTGTTTTTT,CASSLGGRYTGELFF
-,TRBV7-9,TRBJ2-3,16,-,TGTGCCAGCAGCTCCCAGGGTGGAGGGTTGTCGGATACGCAGTATTTT,CASSSQGGGLSDTQYF
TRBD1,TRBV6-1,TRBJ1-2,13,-,TGTGCCAGCAAACACTTGGACAGGGAAGGCTACACCTTC,CASKHLDREGYTF
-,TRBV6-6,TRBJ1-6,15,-,TGTGCCAGCAGTCAGTCGGGGCCCCCGGATTCACCCCTCCACTTT,CASSQSGPPDSPLHF
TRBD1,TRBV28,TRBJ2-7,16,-,TGTGCCAGCAGTTCCGCCTTGGGACAGGGGGCAGGCGAGCAGTACTTC,CASSSALGQGAGEQYF
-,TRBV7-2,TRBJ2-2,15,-,TGTGCCAGCAGCTTAGAAGGGGTGTTGGCCGGGGAGCTGTTTTTT,CASSLEGVLAGELFF
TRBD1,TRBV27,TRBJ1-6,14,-,TGTGCCAGCAGCCCGGACAGGGGAGATTCACCCCTCCACTTT,CASSPDRGDSPLHF
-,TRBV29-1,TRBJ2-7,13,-,TGCAGCGTTGTGGGGGCAGTCTCCTACGAGCAGTACTTC,CSVVGAVSYEQYF
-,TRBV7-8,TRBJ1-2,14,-,TGTGCCAGCAGCCCCGTGGAGGAGAGGAGTCTACACACCTTC,CASSPVEERSLHTF
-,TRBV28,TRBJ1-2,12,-,TGTGCCAGCAGTTTATGGGGCAATGGCTACACCTTC,CASSLWGNGYTF
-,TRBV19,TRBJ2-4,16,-,TGTGCCAGTAGTGTTAAATTAGGGTCCGGCCCTTTCATTCAGTACTTC,CASSVKLGSGPFIQYF
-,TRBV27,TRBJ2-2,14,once,TGTGCCAGCAGTAGGAGCGGTGCCACCGGGGAGCTGTTTTTT,CASSRSGATGELFF
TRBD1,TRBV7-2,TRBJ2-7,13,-,TGTGCCAGCATGGGACAGGGGGCCGGCGAGCAGTACTTC,CASMGQGAGEQYF
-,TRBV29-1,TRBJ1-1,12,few,TGCAGCGTTGGACTAGGTGGCTTTGAAGCTTTCTTT,CSVGLGGFEAFF
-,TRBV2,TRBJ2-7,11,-,TGTGCCAGCAGTGTACAGAACGAGCAGTACTTC,CASSVQNEQYF
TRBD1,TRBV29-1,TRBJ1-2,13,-,TGCAGCGTTGTAGGGGACAGGGGCAGGGGCTACACCTTC,CSVVGDRGRGYTF
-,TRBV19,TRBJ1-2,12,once,TGTGCCAGTGGCAGAAACGACTATGGCTACACCTTC,CASGRNDYGYTF
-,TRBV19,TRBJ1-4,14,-,TGTGCCAGTAGTATATGGGGCGGGCGGGAAAAACTGTTTTTT,CASSIWGGREKLFF
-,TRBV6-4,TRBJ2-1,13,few,TGTGCCAGCGGAGGAGGCGATCGCGATGAGCAGTTCTTC,CASGGGDRDEQFF
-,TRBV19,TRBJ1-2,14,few,TGTGCCAGTAGTATTACGGGGGGCTGGAATGGCTACACCTTC,CASSITGGWNGYTF
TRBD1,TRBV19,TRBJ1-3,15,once,TGTGCCAGTAGGACTAACAGGGGATATGGAAACACCATATATTTT,CASRTNRGYGNTIYF
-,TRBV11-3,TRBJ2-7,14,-,TGTGCCAGCAGTCTTGAGGACGCTGCCTACGAGCAGTACTTC,CASSLEDAAYEQYF
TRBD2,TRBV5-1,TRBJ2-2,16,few,TGCGCCAGCAGCTTGGCGCCTAGCGGGATGGCCGGGGAGCTGTTTTTT,CASSLAPSGMAGELFF
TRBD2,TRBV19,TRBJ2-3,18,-,TGTGCCAGTAGTATAGTGGTGACTAGCGGGAGCTACTTAGATACGCAGTATTTT,CASSIVVTSGSYLDTQYF
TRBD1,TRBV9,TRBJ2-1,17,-,TGTGCCAGCAGCGGGCTTACCGGGACAGGCTGGATCGATGAGCAGTTCTTC,CASSGLTGTGWIDEQFF
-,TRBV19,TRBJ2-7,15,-,TGTGCCAGTAGTACCCCACGAGGGGGTGTCGGCGAGCAGTACTTC,CASSTPRGGVGEQYF
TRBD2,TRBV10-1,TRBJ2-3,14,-,TGCGCCAGCAGCACCGGGACTAGCTCAGATACGCAGTATTTT,CASSTGTSSDTQYF
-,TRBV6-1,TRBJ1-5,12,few,TGTGCCAGCAGACCCACAAATCAGCCCCAGCATTTT,CASRPTNQPQHF
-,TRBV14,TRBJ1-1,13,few,TGTGCCAGCAGCCAAGACGGGAACACTGAAGCTTTCTTT,CASSQDGNTEAFF
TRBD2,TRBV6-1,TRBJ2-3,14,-,TGTGCCAGCAGGTACGGGGGGGCCACAGATACGCAGTATTTT,CASRYGGATDTQYF
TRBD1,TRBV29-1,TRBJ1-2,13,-,TGCAGCGCTGGACAGGGGATTAACTATGGCTACACCTTC,CSAGQGINYGYTF
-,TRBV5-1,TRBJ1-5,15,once,TGCGCCAGCAGCTTGAAAGGGGGTCCTAATCAGCCCCAGCATTTT,CASSLKGGPNQPQHF
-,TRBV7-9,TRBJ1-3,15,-,TGTGCCAGCAGCCCTCTTCAGGGGCCTGGAAACACCATATATTTT,CASSPLQGPGNTIYF
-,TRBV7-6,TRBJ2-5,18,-,TGTGCCAGCAGCTTAGAGGGGGGGTCTAGCGCGTACCAAGAGACCCAGTACTTC,CASSLEGGSSAYQETQYF
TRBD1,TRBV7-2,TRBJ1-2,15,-,TGTGCCAGCAGCATACCGGGACAGGGGTTCAGTGGCTACACCTTC,CASSIPGQGFSGYTF
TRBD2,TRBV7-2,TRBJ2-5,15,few,TGTGCCAGCAGTCCTAGCGGGGGCCCTCAAGAGACCCAGTACTTC,CASSPSGGPQETQYF
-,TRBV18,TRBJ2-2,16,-,TGTGCCAGCTCACCACCTGTCGGGCTAGTTGCCGGGGAGCTGTTTTTT,CASSPPVGLVAGELFF
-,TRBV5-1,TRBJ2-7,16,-,TGCGCCAGCAGCTTGGGGTTGACAGTCGGTATTATCGAGCAGTACTTC,CASSLGLTVGIIEQYF
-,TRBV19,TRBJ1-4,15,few,TGTGCCAGTAGTACTTCGACACCAACTAATGAAAAACTGTTTTTT,CASSTSTPTNEKLFF